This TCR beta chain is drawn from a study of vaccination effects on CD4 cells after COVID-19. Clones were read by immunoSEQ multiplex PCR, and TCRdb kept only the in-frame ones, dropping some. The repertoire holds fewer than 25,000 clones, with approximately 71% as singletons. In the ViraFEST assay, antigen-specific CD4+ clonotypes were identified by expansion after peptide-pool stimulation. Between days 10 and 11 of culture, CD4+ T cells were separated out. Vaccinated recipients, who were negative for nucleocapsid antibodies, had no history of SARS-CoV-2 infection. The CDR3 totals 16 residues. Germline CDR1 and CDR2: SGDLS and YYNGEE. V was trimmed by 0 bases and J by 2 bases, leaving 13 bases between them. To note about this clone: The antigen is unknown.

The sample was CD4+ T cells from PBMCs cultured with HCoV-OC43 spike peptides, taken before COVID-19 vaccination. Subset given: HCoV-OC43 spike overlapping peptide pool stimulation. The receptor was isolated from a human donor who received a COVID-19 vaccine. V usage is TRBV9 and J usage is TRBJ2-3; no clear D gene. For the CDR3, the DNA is TGTGCCAGCAGCGTAGCGGTCAGCACACTCACAGATACGCAGTATTTT. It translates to CASSVAVSTLTDTQYF. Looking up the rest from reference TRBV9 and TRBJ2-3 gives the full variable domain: DSGVTQTPKHLITATGQRVTLRCSPRSGDLSVYWYQQSLDQGLQFLIQYYNGEERAKGNILERFSAQQFPDLHSELNLSSLELGDSALYFCASSVAVSTLTDTQYFGPGTRLTVL.